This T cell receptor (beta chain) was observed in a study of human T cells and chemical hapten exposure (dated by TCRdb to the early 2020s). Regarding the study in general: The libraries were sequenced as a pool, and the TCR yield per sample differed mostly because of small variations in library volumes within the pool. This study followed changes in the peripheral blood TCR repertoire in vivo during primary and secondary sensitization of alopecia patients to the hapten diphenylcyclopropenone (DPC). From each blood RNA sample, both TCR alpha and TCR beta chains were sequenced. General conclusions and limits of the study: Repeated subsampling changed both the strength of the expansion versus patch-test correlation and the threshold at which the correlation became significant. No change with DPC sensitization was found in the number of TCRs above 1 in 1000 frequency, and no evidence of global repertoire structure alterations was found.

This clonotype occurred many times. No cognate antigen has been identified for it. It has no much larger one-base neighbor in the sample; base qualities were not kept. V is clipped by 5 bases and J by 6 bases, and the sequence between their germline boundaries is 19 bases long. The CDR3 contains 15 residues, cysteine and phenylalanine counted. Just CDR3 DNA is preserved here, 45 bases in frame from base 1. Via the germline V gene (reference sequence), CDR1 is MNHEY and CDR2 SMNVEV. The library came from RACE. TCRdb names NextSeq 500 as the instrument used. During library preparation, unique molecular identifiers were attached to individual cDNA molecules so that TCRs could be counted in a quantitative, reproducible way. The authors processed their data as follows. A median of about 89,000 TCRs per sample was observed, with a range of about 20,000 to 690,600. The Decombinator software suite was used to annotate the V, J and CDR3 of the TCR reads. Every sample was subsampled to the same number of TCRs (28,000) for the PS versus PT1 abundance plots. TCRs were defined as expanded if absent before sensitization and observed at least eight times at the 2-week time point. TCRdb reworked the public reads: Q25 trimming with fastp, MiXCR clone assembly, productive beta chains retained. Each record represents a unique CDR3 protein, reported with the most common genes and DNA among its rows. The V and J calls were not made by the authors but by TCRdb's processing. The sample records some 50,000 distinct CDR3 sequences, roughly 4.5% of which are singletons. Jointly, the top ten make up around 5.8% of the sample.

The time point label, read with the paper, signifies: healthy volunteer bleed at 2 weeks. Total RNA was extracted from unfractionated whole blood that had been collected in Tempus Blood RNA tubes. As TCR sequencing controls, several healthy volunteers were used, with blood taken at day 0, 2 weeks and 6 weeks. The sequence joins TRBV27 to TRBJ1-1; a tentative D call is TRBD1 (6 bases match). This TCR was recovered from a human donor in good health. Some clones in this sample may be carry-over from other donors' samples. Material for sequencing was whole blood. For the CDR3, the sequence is CASSPIQGGGSEAFF. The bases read TGTGCCAGCAGTCCGATACAGGGAGGGGGGTCTGAAGCTTTCTTT.